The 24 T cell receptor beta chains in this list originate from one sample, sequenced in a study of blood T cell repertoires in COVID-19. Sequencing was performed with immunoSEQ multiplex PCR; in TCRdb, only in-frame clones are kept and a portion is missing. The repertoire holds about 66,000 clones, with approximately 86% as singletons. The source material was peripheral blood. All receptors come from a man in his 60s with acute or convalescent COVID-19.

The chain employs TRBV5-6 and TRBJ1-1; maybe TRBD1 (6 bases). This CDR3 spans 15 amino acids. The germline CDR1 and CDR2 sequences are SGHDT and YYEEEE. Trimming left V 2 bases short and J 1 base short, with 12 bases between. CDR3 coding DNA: TGTGCCAGCAGCTTCCGACAGGTTGGGAACACTGAAGCTTTCTTT. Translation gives CASSFRQVGNTEAFF.

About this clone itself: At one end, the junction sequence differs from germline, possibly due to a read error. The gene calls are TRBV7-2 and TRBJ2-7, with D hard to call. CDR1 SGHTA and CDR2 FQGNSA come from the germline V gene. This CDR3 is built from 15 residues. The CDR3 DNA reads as TGTGCCAGCAGCTTAACCGACTCGCCTACCTACGCGCAGTACTTC. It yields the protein CASSLTDSPTYAQYF.

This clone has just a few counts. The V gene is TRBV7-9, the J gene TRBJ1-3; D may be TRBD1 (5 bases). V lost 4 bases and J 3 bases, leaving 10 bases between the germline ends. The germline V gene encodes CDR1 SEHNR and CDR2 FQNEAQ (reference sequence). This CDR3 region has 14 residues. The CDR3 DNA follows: TGTGCCAGCAGCTGGCAGGGATATGGAAACACCATATATTTT. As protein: CASSWQGYGNTIYF. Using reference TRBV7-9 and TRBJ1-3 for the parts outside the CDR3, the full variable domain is DTGVSQNPRHKITKRGQNVTFRCDPISEHNRLYWYRQTLGQGPEFLTYFQNEAQLEKSRLLSDRFSAERPKGSFSTLEIQRTEQGDSAMYLCASSWQGYGNTIYFGEGSWLTVV.

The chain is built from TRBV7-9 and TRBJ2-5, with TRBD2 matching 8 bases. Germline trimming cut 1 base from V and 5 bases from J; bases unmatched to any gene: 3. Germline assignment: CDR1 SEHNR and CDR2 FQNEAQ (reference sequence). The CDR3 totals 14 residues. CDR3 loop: CASSLGPGGETQYF. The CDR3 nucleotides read TGTGCCAGCAGCTTAGGACCGGGGGGGGAGACCCAGTACTTC.

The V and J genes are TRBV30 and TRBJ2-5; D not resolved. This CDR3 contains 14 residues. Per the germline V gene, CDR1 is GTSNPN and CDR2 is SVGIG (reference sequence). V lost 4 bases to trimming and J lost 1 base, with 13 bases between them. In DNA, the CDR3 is TGTGCCTGGAATAACCCAGGTTTCCAAGAGACCCAGTACTTC. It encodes CAWNNPGFQETQYF.

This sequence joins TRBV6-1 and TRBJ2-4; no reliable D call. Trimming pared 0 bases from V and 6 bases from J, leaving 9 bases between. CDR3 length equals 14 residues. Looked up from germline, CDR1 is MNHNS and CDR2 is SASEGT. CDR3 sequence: CASSEAVFGNIQYF. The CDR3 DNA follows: TGTGCCAGCAGTGAAGCAGTGTTCGGAAACATTCAGTACTTC.

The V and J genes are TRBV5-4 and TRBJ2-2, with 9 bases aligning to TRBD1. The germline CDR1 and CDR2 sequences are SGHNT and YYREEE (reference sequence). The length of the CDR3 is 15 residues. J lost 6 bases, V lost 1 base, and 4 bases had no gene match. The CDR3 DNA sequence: TGTGCCAGCAGCTTGTATAGGACAGGGGCCGGGGAGCTGTTTTTT. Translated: CASSLYRTGAGELFF.

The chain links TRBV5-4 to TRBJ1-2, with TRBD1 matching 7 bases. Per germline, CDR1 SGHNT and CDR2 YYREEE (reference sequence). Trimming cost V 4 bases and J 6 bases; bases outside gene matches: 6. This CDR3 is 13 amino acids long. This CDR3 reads CASSTQGVHGYTF. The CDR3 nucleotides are TGTGCCAGCAGCACGCAGGGGGTTCATGGCTACACCTTC. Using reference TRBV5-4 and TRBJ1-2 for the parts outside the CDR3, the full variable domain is ETGVTQSPTHLIKTRGQQVTLRCSSQSGHNTVSWYQQALGQGPQFIFQYYREEENGRGNFPPRFSGLQFPNYSSELNVNALELDDSALYLCASSTQGVHGYTFGSGTRLTVV.

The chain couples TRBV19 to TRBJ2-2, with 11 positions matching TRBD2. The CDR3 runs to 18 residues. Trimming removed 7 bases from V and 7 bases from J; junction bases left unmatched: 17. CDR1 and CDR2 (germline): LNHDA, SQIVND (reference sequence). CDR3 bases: TGTGCCAGTACCCTTATAGGGCTAGCGGGGGGCCCCGGCGGGGAGCTGTTTTTT. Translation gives CASTLIGLAGGPGGELFF.

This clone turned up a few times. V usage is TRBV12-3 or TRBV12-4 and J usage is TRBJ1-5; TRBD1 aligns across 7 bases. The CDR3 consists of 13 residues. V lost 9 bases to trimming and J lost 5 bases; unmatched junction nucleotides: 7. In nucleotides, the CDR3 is TGTGCCAGTCTGGGGGACAGTTATCAGCCCCAGCATTTT. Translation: CASLGDSYQPQHF.

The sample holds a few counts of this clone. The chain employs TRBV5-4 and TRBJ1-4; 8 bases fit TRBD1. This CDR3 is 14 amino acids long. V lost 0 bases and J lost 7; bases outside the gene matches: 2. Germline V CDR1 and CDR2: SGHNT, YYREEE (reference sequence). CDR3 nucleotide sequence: TGTGCCAGCAGCTTGGACAGGGGGAGTGAAAAACTGTTTTTT. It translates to CASSLDRGSEKLFF. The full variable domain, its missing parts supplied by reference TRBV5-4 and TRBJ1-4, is ETGVTQSPTHLIKTRGQQVTLRCSSQSGHNTVSWYQQALGQGPQFIFQYYREEENGRGNFPPRFSGLQFPNYSSELNVNALELDDSALYLCASSLDRGSEKLFFGSGTQLSVL.

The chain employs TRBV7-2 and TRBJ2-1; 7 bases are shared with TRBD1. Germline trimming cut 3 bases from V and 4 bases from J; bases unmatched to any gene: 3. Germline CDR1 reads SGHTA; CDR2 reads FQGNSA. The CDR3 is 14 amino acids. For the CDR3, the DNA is TGTGCCAGCAGCTTGAACAGGGGATACAATGAGCAGTTCTTC. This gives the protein CASSLNRGYNEQFF.

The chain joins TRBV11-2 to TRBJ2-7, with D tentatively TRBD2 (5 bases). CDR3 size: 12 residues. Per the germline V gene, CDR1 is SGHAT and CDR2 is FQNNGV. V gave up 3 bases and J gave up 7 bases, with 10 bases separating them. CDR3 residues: CASSFGSLEQYF. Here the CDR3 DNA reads TGTGCCAGCAGCTTTGGGAGTTTGGAGCAGTACTTC. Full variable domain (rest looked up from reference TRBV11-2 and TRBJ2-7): EAGVAQSPRYKIIEKRQSVAFWCNPISGHATLYWYQQILGQGPKLLIQFQNNGVVDDSQLPKDRFSAERLKGVDSTLKIQPAKLEDSAVYLCASSFGSLEQYFGPGTRLTVT.

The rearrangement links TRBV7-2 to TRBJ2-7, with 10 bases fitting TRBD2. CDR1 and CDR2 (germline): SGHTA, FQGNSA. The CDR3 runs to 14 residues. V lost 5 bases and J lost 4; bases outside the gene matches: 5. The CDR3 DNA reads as TGTGCCAGCAGCATGACTAGCGGGCGATACGAGCAGTACTTC. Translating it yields CASSMTSGRYEQYF.

The CDR3 nucleotides are TGTGCCAGCAGCTCAGGATTGGAGGGGAATAATTCACCCCTCCACTTT. Its translation is CASSSGLEGNNSPLHF. This chain uses TRBV5-4 with TRBJ1-6; weak D call: TRBD1 (5 bases). With 3 bases removed from V and 5 bases from J, the gap between germline ends came to 15 bases. This CDR3 region has 16 residues. Germline V gives CDR1 SGHNT, CDR2 YYREEE (reference sequence).

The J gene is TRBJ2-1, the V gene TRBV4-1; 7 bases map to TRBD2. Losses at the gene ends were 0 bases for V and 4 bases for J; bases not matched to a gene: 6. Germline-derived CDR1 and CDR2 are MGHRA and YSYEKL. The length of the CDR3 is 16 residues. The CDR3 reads CASSQDRSGVYNEQFF. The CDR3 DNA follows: TGCGCCAGCAGCCAAGATCGAAGCGGGGTGTACAATGAGCAGTTCTTC.

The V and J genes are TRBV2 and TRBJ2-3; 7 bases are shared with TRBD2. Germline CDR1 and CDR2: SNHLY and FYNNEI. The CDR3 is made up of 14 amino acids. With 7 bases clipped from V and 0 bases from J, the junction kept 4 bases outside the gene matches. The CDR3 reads CASKTSPSTDTQYF. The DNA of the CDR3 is TGTGCCAGCAAGACTAGCCCTAGCACAGATACGCAGTATTTT.

CDR3 sequence (DNA): TGTGCCAGCAGCTTCCGGGAAGGTAATTCACCCCTCCACTTT. Protein product: CASSFREGNSPLHF. V gene TRBV7-8 combines with J gene TRBJ1-6; D remains unclear. The length of the CDR3 is 14 residues. Germline lookup yields CDR1 SGHVS and CDR2 FQNEAQ. V lost 3 bases, J lost 6 bases, and 9 bases lay in between.

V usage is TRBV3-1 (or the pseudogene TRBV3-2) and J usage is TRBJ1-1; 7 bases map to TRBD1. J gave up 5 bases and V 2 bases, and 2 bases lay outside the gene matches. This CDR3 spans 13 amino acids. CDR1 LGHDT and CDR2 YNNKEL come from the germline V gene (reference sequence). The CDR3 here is CASSQSDRTEAFF. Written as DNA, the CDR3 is TGTGCCAGCAGCCAATCGGACAGGACTGAAGCTTTCTTT.

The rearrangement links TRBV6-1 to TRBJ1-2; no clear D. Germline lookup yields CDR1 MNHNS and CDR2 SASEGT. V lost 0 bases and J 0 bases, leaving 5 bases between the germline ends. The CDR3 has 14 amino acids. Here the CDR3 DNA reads TGTGCCAGCAGTGAAGCAACAGCTAACTATGGCTACACCTTC. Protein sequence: CASSEATANYGYTF.

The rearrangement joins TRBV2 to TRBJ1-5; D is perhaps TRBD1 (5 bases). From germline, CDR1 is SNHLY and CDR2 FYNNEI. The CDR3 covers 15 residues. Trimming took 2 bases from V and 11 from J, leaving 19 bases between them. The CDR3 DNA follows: TGTGCCAGCAGTGAATTGGCCAGGGCGCAATCGGCCCAGCATTTT. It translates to CASSELARAQSAQHF.

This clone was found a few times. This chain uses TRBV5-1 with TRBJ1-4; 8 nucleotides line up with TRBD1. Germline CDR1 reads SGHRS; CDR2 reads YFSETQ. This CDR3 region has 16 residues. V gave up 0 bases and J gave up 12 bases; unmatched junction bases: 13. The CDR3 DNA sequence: TGCGCCAGCAGCTTGGGGTCCCGGACAGGGAGAGAGGAACTGTTTTTT. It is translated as CASSLGSRTGREELFF.

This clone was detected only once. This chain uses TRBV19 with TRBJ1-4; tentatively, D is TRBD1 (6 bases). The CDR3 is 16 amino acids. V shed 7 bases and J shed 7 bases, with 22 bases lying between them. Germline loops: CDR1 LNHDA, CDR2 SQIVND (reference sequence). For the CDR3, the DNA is TGTGCCAGTACCGAGTTTAGGGGGTCGTCGGGTGAAAAACTGTTTTTT. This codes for CASTEFRGSSGEKLFF. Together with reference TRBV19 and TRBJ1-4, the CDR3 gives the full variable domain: DGGITQSPKYLFRKEGQNVTLSCEQNLNHDAMYWYRQDPGQGLRLIYYSQIVNDFQKGDIAEGYSVSREKKESFPLTVTSAQKNPTAFYLCASTEFRGSSGEKLFFGSGTQLSVL.

CDR3 residues: CASGMTRVGTEAFF. The CDR3 DNA reads as TGTGCCAGCGGGATGACCAGGGTTGGCACTGAAGCTTTCTTT. The chain combines TRBV27 with TRBJ1-1; the D gene is possibly TRBD1 (5 bases). With 8 bases removed from V and 4 bases from J, the gap between germline ends came to 17 bases. CDR1 is MNHEY, CDR2 SMNVEV, per germline (reference sequence). CDR3 length equals 14 residues.